A selection of T cell receptor beta chains follows, all from one sample in a study of blood T cell repertoires in COVID-19. Libraries were prepared by immunoSEQ multiplex PCR; TCRdb keeps only in-frame clonotypes and omits some of them. This sample has approximately 230,000 clones, with just over 85% found just once. Material for sequencing was peripheral blood. The receptors derive from a man aged 30 to 45 who had recovered from COVID-19. CDR3s include the opening cysteine and the closing phenylalanine or tryptophan. Fields, in order: clone size, D gene, V gene, J gene, CDR3 DNA, CDR3 protein. D genes are given only for firm matches. Expanded clones get a size class; other rows say once, few or many, or leave the size out.

size: .
D: .
V: TRBV19
J: TRBJ1-1
DNA: TGTGCCAGTAGTACCATTAAAACAGGGAACACTGAAGCTTTCTTT
CDR3: CASSTIKTGNTEAFF

size: once
D: .
V: TRBV7-6
J: TRBJ2-1
DNA: TGTGCCAGCAGCTTACCCCCACACTCCTACAATGAGCAGTTCTTC
CDR3: CASSLPPHSYNEQFF

size: .
D: .
V: TRBV6-4
J: TRBJ1-3
DNA: TGTGCCAGCAGTCGGGACACTGGAAACACCATATATTTT
CDR3: CASSRDTGNTIYF

size: .
D: TRBD1
V: TRBV5-1
J: TRBJ1-1
DNA: TGCGCCAGCAGCTTGGTCGACAGGGGGTCGGCTGAAGCTTTCTTT
CDR3: CASSLVDRGSAEAFF

size: .
D: .
V: TRBV7-9
J: TRBJ1-5
DNA: TGTGCCAGCAGCTTAGGTCCGGGAAATCAGCCCCAGCATTTT
CDR3: CASSLGPGNQPQHF

size: many
D: .
V: TRBV5-1
J: TRBJ2-3
DNA: TGCGCCAGCAGCTTGGCTTTCCCGGGGGAAGATACGCAGTATTTT
CDR3: CASSLAFPGEDTQYF

size: .
D: .
V: TRBV27
J: TRBJ1-2
DNA: TGTGCCAGCAGTATGACAGCTAACTATGGCTACACCTTC
CDR3: CASSMTANYGYTF

size: .
D: .
V: TRBV12-3/TRBV12-4
J: TRBJ2-7
DNA: TGTGCCAGCAGTTTAGGTCCCATCTACGAGCAGTACTTC
CDR3: CASSLGPIYEQYF

size: .
D: .
V: TRBV6-6
J: TRBJ2-2
DNA: TGTGCCAGCAGTCCGATGCCAGGGGCCTACACCGGGGAGCTGTTTTTT
CDR3: CASSPMPGAYTGELFF

size: .
D: .
V: TRBV24-1
J: TRBJ2-3
DNA: TGTGCCACCAGTGATTTGGGGGGCCCAAGCACAGATACGCAGTATTTT
CDR3: CATSDLGGPSTDTQYF

size: .
D: .
V: TRBV5-6
J: TRBJ2-2
DNA: TGTGCCAGCAGTCGGGAGTGGAACACCGGGGAGCTGTTTTTT
CDR3: CASSREWNTGELFF

size: .
D: TRBD2
V: TRBV4-1
J: TRBJ2-7
DNA: TGCGCCAGCAGCCAAGAGCCCCCAGCGGGGGTTTTCTCCTACGAGCAGTACTTC
CDR3: CASSQEPPAGVFSYEQYF

size: .
D: TRBD1
V: TRBV2
J: TRBJ1-1
DNA: TGTGCCAGCAGTTTAACAACCACTAACACAGGGGGGCACACTGAAGCTTTCTTT
CDR3: CASSLTTTNTGGHTEAFF

size: .
D: TRBD1
V: TRBV4-1
J: TRBJ2-1
DNA: TGCGCCAGCAGCCATGCCCCTGGGGGGACAGGGGACAATGAGCAGTTCTTC
CDR3: CASSHAPGGTGDNEQFF

size: .
D: .
V: TRBV7-2
J: TRBJ1-1
DNA: TGTGCCAGCAGCTACCGGTCGCTCGAAGCTTTCTTT
CDR3: CASSYRSLEAFF

size: .
D: TRBD1
V: TRBV18
J: TRBJ1-2
DNA: TGTGCCAGCTCACCATGGGACAGGGGGATCAAGGGCGACGGCTACACCTTC
CDR3: CASSPWDRGIKGDGYTF

size: .
D: TRBD1
V: TRBV7-9
J: TRBJ1-1
DNA: TGTGCCAGCAGCCTAGAATGGACAGGGGATTACTCTGAAGCTTTCTTT
CDR3: CASSLEWTGDYSEAFF

size: .
D: TRBD2
V: TRBV10-3
J: TRBJ2-2
DNA: TGTGCCATCAGGGCCGGGACTAGCGGATGGGGAGGGGAGCTGTTTTTT
CDR3: CAIRAGTSGWGGELFF

size: .
D: TRBD1
V: TRBV10-3
J: TRBJ1-2
DNA: TGTGCCATCAGTGAGCCAAGGGGACAGTTTATTGGGGACTATGGCTACACCTTC
CDR3: CAISEPRGQFIGDYGYTF

size: .
D: TRBD1
V: TRBV5-1
J: TRBJ1-3
DNA: TGCGCCAGCAGCTTGGGGCAGGGGGGTCCAAACACCATATATTTT
CDR3: CASSLGQGGPNTIYF

size: .
D: .
V: TRBV6-5
J: TRBJ1-5
DNA: TGTGCCAGCAATCGGACACCTAGCAATCAGCCCCAGCATTTT
CDR3: CASNRTPSNQPQHF

size: .
D: TRBD1
V: TRBV2
J: TRBJ2-1
DNA: TGTGCCAGCATGACCGGGACAGGGCTCTACAATGAGCAGTTCTTC
CDR3: CASMTGTGLYNEQFF

size: .
D: .
V: TRBV25-1
J: TRBJ1-6
DNA: TGTGCCAGCAGTTTAGGGGATTCACCCCTCCACTTT
CDR3: CASSLGDSPLHF

size: .
D: .
V: TRBV4-1
J: TRBJ2-1
DNA: TGCGCCAGCAGCCAAGAAGATGGGCTGGACTACAATGAGCAGTTCTTC
CDR3: CASSQEDGLDYNEQFF

size: .
D: .
V: TRBV27
J: TRBJ1-1
DNA: TGTGCCAGCAGTTTGGGGGGGTCGCCCGCTAACACTGAAGCTTTCTTT
CDR3: CASSLGGSPANTEAFF

size: .
D: .
V: TRBV7-9
J: TRBJ1-3
DNA: TGTGCCAGCAGCTTCATCGGTGGAAACACCATATATTTT
CDR3: CASSFIGGNTIYF